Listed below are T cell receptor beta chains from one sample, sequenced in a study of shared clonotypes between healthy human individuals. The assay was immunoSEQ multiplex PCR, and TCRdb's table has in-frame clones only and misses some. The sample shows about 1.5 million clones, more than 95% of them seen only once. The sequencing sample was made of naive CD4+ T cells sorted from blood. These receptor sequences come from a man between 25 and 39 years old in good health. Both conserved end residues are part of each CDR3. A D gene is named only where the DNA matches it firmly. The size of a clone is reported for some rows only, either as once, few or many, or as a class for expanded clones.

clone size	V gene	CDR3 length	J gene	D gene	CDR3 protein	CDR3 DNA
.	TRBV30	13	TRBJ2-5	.	CAWSERSKETQYF	TGTGCCTGGAGTGAAAGGTCTAAAGAGACCCAGTACTTC
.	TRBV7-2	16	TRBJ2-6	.	CASSLVQYSGANVLTF	TGTGCCAGCAGCTTAGTACAGTACTCTGGGGCCAACGTCCTGACTTTC
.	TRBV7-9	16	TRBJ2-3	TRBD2	CASSLGVAGVIGTQYF	TGTGCCAGCAGCTTAGGGGTAGCGGGAGTAATCGGTACGCAGTATTTT
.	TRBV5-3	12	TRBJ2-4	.	CARSFSGDIQYF	TGTGCCAGAAGCTTCTCAGGGGACATTCAGTACTTC
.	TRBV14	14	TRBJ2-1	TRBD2	CASSHNLAGAEQFF	TGTGCCAGCAGCCATAATCTAGCGGGAGCTGAGCAGTTCTTC
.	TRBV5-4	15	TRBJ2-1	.	CASSLYRTAGNEQFF	TGTGCCAGCAGCCTCTACCGGACAGCGGGCAATGAGCAGTTCTTC
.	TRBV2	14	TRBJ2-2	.	CASTTQLGHGELFF	TGTGCCAGCACCACACAGCTAGGGCACGGGGAGCTGTTTTTT
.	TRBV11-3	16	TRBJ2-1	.	CASSNPVKGYYNEQFF	TGTGCCAGCAGCAATCCGGTGAAGGGCTACTACAATGAGCAGTTCTTC
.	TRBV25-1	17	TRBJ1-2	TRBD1	CASSPIAWGQGKEGYTF	TGTGCCAGCAGTCCAATCGCATGGGGACAGGGCAAGGAGGGCTACACCTTC
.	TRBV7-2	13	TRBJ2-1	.	CASSPPPGQGQFF	TGTGCCAGCAGCCCACCCCCGGGGCAGGGACAGTTCTTC
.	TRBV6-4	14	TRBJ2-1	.	CASRERATYNEQFF	TGTGCCAGCAGAGAGCGGGCTACCTACAATGAGCAGTTCTTC
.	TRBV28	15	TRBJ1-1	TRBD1	CASQGDRAKWAEAFF	TGTGCCAGCCAGGGGGACAGGGCGAAGTGGGCTGAAGCTTTCTTT
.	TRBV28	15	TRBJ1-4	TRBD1	CASSLFGQGNEKLFF	TGTGCCAGCAGTTTATTCGGACAGGGGAATGAAAAACTGTTTTTT
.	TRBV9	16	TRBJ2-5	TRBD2	CASSAGGAGYQETQYF	TGTGCCAGCAGCGCGGGAGGCGCGGGTTACCAAGAGACCCAGTACTTC
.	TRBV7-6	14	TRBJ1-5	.	CASSLAAAGQPQHF	TGTGCCAGCAGCTTAGCGGCAGCCGGTCAGCCCCAGCATTTT
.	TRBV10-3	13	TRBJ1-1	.	CAISTQQNTEAFF	TGTGCCATCAGTACCCAACAGAACACTGAAGCTTTCTTT
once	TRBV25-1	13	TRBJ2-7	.	CASSEAGSYEQYF	TGTGCCAGCAGTGAGGCAGGCTCCTACGAGCAGTACTTC
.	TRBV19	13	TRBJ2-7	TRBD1	CASSVQGPGEQYF	TGTGCCAGTAGTGTACAGGGGCCCGGGGAGCAGTACTTC
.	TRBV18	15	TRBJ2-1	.	CASSPPLTTGNEQFF	TGTGCCAGCTCACCACCTCTCACTACTGGGAATGAGCAGTTCTTC
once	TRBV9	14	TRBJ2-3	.	CASSVGLSTDTQYF	TGTGCCAGCAGCGTTGGCTTATCCACAGATACGCAGTATTTT
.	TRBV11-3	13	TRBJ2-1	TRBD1	CASSLEGGDEQFF	TGTGCCAGCAGCTTAGAAGGGGGCGATGAGCAGTTCTTC
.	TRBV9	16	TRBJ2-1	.	CASSVAPGLTYNEQFF	TGTGCCAGCAGCGTAGCTCCGGGACTCACCTACAATGAGCAGTTCTTC
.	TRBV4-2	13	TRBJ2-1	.	CASSQVLPREQFF	TGTGCCAGCAGCCAAGTCTTGCCGAGAGAGCAGTTCTTC
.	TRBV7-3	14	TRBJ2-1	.	CASSRRGLDNEQFF	TGTGCCAGCAGCCGTAGAGGGCTAGACAATGAGCAGTTCTTC
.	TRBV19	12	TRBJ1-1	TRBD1	CASKTWDSHTFF	TGTGCCAGTAAAACCTGGGACAGCCACACTTTCTTT
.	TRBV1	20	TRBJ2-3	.	CTSSQEHPRAERDSTDTQYF	TGCACCAGCAGCCAAGAACACCCCCGGGCCGAAAGGGATAGCACAGATACGCAGTATTTT
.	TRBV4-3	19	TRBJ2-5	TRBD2	CASSQAWTSGITPQETQYF	TGCGCCAGCAGCCAAGCCTGGACTAGCGGGATCACCCCACAAGAGACCCAGTACTTC
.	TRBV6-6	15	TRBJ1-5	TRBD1	CASSSDRVVAQPQHF	TGTGCCAGCAGTTCTGACAGGGTAGTGGCTCAGCCCCAGCATTTT
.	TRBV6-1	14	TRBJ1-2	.	CASSEALTVGGYTF	TGTGCCAGCAGTGAAGCGTTGACAGTTGGCGGCTACACCTTC
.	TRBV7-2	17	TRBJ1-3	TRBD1	CASSLERQGLSGNTIYF	TGTGCCAGCAGCTTAGAGAGACAGGGCCTCTCTGGAAACACCATATATTTT